This TCR beta chain emerged from a study of blood T cell repertoires in COVID-19. The overall study: There were acute and convalescent COVID-19 samples, and they came from the United States, Italy and Spain.

Ages ranged from roughly 18 to 100 years, with residence in about two dozen US areas. Sequencing used immunoSEQ multiplex PCR; TCRdb keeps in-frame clones, though not all of them. The repertoire includes around 130,000 clones, about 88% of them detected once, and 2.3% sits in the top ten. The germline V gene has CDR1 LNHDA and CDR2 SQIVND (reference sequence). V trimming: 5 bases; J trimming: 0 bases; junction bases outside the gene matches: 9. The CDR3 covers 17 residues. The sequence was collected from a woman in her fifties or sixties who had recovered from COVID-19. This chain joins TRBV19 and TRBJ2-2, with TRBD1 matching over 7 bases. Source material: PBMCs or T cells enriched from blood (not recorded which). The CDR3 nucleotides read TGTGCCAGTAGTCCCCGACAGGGCCGAGCGAACACCGGGGAGCTGTTTTTT. Residues: CASSPRQGRANTGELFF.